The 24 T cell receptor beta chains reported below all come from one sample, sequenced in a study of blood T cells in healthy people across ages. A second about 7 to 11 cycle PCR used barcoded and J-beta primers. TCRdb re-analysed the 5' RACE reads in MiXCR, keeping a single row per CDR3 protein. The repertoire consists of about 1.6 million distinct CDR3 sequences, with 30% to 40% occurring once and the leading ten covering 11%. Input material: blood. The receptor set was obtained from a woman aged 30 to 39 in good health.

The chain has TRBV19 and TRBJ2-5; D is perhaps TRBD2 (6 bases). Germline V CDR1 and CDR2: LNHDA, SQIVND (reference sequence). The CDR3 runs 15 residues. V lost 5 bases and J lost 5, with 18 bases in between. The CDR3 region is CASSPQGLKVETQYF. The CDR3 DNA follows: TGTGCCAGTAGTCCCCAGGGACTCAAGGTGGAGACCCAGTACTTC.

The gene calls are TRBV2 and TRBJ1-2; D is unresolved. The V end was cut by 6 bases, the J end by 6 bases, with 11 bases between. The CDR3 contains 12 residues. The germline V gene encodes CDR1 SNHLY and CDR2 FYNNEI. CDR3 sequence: CASRGWQDGYTF. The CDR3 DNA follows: TGTGCCAGCAGAGGGTGGCAGGATGGCTACACCTTC.

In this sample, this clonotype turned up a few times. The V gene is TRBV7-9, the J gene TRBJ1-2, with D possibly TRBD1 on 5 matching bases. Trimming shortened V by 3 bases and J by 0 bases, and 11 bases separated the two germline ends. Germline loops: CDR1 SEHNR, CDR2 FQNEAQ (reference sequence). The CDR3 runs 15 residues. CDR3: CASSFLDSPNYGYTF. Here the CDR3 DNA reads TGTGCCAGCAGCTTCCTCGACAGCCCTAACTATGGCTACACCTTC.

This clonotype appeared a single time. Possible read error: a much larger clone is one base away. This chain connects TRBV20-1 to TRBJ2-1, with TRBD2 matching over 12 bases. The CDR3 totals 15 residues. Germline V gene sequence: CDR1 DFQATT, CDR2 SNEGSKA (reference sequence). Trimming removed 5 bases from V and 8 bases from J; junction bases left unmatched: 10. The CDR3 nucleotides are TGCAGTGCTGGAGCCAGGACTAGCGGGAACTATGAGCAGTTCTTC. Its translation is CSAGARTSGNYEQFF.

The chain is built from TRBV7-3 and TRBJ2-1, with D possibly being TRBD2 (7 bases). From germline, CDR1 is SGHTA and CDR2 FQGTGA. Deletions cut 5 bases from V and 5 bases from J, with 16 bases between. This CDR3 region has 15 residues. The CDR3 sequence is CASSVRAGQHNEQFF. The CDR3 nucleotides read TGTGCCAGCAGCGTCCGAGCGGGACAACACAATGAGCAGTTCTTC.

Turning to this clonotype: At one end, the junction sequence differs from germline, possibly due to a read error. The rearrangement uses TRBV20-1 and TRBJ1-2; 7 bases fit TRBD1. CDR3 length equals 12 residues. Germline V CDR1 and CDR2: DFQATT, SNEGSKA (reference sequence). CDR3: CSARGQAYGYTF. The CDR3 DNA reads TGCAGTGCGAGAGGACAGGCCTATGGCTACACCTTC.

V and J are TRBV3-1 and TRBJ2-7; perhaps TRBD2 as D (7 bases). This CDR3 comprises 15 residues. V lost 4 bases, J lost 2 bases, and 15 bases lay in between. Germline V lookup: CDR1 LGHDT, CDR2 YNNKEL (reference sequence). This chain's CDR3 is CASSRDTGGPYEQYF. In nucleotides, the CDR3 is TGTGCCAGCAGCCGAGATACCGGGGGGCCCTACGAGCAGTACTTC.

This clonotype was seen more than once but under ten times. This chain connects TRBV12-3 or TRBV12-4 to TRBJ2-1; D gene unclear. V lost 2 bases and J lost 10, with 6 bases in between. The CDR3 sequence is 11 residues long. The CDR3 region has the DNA TGTGCCAGCAGTTTATCGTTAGAGCAGTTCTTC. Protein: CASSLSLEQFF.

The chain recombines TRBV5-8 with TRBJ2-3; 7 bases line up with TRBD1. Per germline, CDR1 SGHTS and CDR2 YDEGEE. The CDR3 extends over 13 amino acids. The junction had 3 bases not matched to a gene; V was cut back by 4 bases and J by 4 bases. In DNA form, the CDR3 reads TGTGCCAGCAGCATCGGACAGGCAGATACGCAGTATTTT. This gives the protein CASSIGQADTQYF.

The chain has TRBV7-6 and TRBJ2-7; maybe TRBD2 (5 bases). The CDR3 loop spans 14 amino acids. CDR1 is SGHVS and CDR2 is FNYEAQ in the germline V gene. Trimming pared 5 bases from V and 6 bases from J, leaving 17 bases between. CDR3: CASSPNGVPTEQYF. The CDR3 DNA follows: TGTGCCAGCAGCCCGAACGGGGTTCCAACCGAGCAGTACTTC.

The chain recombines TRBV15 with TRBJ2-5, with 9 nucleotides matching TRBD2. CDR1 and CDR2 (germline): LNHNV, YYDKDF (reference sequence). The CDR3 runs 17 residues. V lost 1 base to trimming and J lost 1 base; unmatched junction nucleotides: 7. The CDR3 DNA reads TGTGCCACCAGCAGAGTTCTAGCGGGGCTGATCCAAGAGACCCAGTACTTC. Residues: CATSRVLAGLIQETQYF.

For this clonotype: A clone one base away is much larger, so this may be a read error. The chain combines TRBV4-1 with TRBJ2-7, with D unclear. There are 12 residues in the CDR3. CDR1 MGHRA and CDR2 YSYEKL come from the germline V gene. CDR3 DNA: TGCGCCAGCAGCCAAGTTAGTTCCGAGCGGTACTTC. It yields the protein CASSQVSSERYF.

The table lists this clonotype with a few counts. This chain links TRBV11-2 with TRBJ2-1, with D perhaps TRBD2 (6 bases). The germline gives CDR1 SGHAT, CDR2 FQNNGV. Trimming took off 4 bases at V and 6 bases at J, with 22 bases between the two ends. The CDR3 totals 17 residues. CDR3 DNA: TGTGCCAGCAGCTATACCCCCGGCGCTAGCGAAGGCAATGAGCAGTTCTTC. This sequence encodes CASSYTPGASEGNEQFF.

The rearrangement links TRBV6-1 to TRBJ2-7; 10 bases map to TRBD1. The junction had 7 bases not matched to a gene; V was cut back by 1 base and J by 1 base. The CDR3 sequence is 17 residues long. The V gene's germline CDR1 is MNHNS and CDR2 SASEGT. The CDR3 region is CASSEGTGGPRSYEQYF. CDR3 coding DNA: TGTGCCAGCAGTGAAGGGACAGGGGGTCCTCGATCCTACGAGCAGTACTTC.

The CDR3, as DNA: TGCAGTGCTACACTAGCGGGGGCCTTCACTGGCACAGATACGCAGTATTTT. The encoded protein is CSATLAGAFTGTDTQYF. This sequence joins TRBV20-1 and TRBJ2-3; TRBD2 matches 11 bases. This CDR3 spans 17 amino acids. The junction had 10 bases not matched to a gene; V was cut back by 4 bases and J by 1 base. Germline V CDR1 and CDR2: DFQATT, SNEGSKA (reference sequence).

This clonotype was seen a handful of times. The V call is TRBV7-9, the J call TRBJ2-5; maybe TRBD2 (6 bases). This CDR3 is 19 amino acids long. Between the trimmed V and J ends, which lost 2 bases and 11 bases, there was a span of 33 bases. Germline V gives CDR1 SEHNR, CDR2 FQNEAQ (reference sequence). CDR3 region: CASSLPIVSTGTPDLEQYF. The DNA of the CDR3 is TGTGCCAGCAGCTTACCCATCGTATCCACCGGGACTCCGGACTTGGAGCAGTACTTC. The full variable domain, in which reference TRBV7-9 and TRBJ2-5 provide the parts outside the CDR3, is DTGVSQNPRHKITKRGQNVTFRCDPISEHNRLYWYRQTLGQGPEFLTYFQNEAQLEKSRLLSDRFSAERPKGSFSTLEIQRTEQGDSAMYLCASSLPIVSTGTPDLEQYFGPGTRLLVL.

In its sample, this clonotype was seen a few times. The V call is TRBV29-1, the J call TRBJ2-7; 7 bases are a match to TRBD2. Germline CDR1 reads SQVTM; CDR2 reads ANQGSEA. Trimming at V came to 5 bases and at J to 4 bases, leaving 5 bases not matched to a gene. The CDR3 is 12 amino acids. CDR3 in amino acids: CSVRVGGYEQYF. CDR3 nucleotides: TGCAGCGTTCGTGTGGGGGGGTACGAGCAGTACTTC.

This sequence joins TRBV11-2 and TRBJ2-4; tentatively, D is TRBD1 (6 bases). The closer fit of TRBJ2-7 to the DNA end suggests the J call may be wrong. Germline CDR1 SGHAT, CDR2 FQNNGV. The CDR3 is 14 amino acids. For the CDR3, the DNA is TGTGCCAGCAGCTTGGGGACACACCCTGGCGAGCAGTACTTC. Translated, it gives CASSLGTHPGEQYF.

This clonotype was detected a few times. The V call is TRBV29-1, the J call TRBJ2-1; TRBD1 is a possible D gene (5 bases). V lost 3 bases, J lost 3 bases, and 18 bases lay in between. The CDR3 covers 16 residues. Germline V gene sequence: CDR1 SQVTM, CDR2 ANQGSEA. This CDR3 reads CSVDGTDRAYYNEQFF. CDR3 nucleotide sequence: TGCAGCGTTGACGGTACAGACAGAGCATACTACAATGAGCAGTTCTTC.

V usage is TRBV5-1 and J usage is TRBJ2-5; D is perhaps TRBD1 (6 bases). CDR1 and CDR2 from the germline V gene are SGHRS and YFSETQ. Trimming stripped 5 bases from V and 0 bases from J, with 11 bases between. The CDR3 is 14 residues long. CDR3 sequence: CASRPTGNQETQYF. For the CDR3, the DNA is TGCGCCAGCAGACCGACAGGAAACCAAGAGACCCAGTACTTC.

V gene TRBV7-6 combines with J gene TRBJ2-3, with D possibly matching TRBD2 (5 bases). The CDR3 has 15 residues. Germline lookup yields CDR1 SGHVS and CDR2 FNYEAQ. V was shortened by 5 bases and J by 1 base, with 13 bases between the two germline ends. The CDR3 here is CASSRHPGGTDTQYF. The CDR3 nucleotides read TGTGCCAGCAGCAGACACCCCGGGGGCACAGATACGCAGTATTTT.

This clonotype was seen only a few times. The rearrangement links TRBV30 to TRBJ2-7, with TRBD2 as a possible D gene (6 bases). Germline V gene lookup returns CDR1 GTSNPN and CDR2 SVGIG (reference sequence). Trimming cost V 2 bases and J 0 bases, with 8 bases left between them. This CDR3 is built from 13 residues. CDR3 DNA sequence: TGTGCCTGGAGTAAGACTAGCTCCTACGAGCAGTACTTC. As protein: CAWSKTSSYEQYF.

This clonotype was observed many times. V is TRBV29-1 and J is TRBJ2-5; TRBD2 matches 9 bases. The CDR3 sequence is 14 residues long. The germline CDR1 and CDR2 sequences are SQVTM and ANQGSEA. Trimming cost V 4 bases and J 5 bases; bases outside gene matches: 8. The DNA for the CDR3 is TGCAGCGTTGGCGCAGGGACTAGCTTTGAGACCCAGTACTTC. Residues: CSVGAGTSFETQYF.

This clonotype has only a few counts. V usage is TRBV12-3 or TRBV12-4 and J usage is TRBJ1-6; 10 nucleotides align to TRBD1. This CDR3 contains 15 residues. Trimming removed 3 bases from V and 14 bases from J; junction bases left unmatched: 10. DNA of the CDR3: TGTGCCAGCAGTTTGGGGGTGGACAGGGGGTCTACCCTCCACTTT. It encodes CASSLGVDRGSTLHF.